Listed below are T cell receptor beta chains from one sample, sequenced in a study of T cells in Graves' hyperthyroidism and ophthalmopathy. In TCRdb, the multiplex PCR reads were re-called with MiXCR into one record per CDR3 protein. The table shows about 700,000 distinct CDR3 sequences, with 14% occurring only once. The sample taken for sequencing was blood. All receptors derive from a woman aged 18-29 years with Graves' hyperthyroidism. Each CDR3 is given with its conserved first and last residue. D genes are given only for firm matches. A row's size may be missing; if present it is once, few, many or a size class.

v_gene	j_gene	abundance	d_gene	CDR3nt	CDR3aa
TRBV2	TRBJ2-7	.	.	TGTGCCAGCAGTGAACCTACCTACGAGCAGCACTTC	CASSEPTYEQHF
TRBV27	TRBJ2-7	few	.	TGTGCCAGCAGTTTTTTCGGGCGGAACGAGCAGTACTTC	CASSFFGRNEQYF
TRBV6-2/TRBV6-3	TRBJ1-5	.	.	TGTGCCAGCAGTTCCATCGGGGGACGGACTAGCAATCAGCCCCAGCATTTT	CASSSIGGRTSNQPQHF
TRBV14	TRBJ2-5	many	TRBD2	TGTGCCAGCAGCCAAGATCTGGCGGGAGTGGGCCAAGAGACCCAGTACTTC	CASSQDLAGVGQETQYF
TRBV12-3/TRBV12-4	TRBJ2-1	many	.	TGTGCCAGCAGTTTTGGGGAAGGCGGGGAGCAGTTCTTC	CASSFGEGGEQFF
TRBV28	TRBJ1-4	many	TRBD1	TGTGCCAGCAGTACTCCGGGACAGGGGTATGAAAAACTGTTTTTT	CASSTPGQGYEKLFF
TRBV2	TRBJ1-5	.	.	TGTGCCAGCAGTGAAGCGTCGGGACAAAGCAATCAGCCCCAGCATTTT	CASSEASGQSNQPQHF
TRBV4-2	TRBJ2-7	few	.	TGTGCCAGCACTTCAACTCATCAGAGCTCCTACAATGAGCAGTACTTC	CASTSTHQSSYNEQYF
TRBV10-3	TRBJ2-7	.	TRBD1	TGTGCCATCAGTGCCCACCGGGACAGGGGTCCCTACGAGCAGTACTTC	CAISAHRDRGPYEQYF
TRBV27	TRBJ2-2	few	TRBD2	TGTGCCAGCAGTTTACTAGGACTAGCGGGAGAAAAAGATACCGGGGAGCTGTTTTTT	CASSLLGLAGEKDTGELFF
TRBV12-3/TRBV12-4	TRBJ2-1	.	.	TGTGCCAGCAGTCCTACGAAAGAGACCCAGTTCTTC	CASSPTKETQFF
TRBV18	TRBJ2-5	.	.	TGTGCCAGCTCACCACCACAGTTCCAAGAGACCCAGTACTTC	CASSPPQFQETQYF
TRBV18	TRBJ2-1	many	TRBD2	TGTGCCAGCTCACCAGGGACTAGCGGGGGCAATGAGCAGTTCTTC	CASSPGTSGGNEQFF
TRBV7-2	TRBJ2-3	many	.	TGTGCCAGCAGCTTACGCGGGACCACAGATACGCAGTATTTT	CASSLRGTTDTQYF
TRBV14	TRBJ1-1	.	.	TGTGCCAGCAGCCGGGCAGCAGGGTGGGACACTGAAGCTTTCTTT	CASSRAAGWDTEAFF
TRBV9	TRBJ2-1	many	TRBD1	TGTGCCAGCAGCGTAGCGCAGACAGGGAGCTCCTACAATGAGCAGTTCTTC	CASSVAQTGSSYNEQFF
TRBV18	TRBJ2-3	many	.	TGTGCCAGCTCACCCTCACGCACAGATACGCAGTATTTT	CASSPSRTDTQYF
TRBV7-9	TRBJ2-5	many	TRBD2	TGTGCCAGCAGCACCCGACTAGCGGGGGCGGAGACCCAGTACTTC	CASSTRLAGAETQYF
TRBV10-3	TRBJ2-1	.	TRBD1	TGTGCCATCAGGGGCGGACAGGGCGCCTCCGATGAGCAGTTCTTC	CAIRGGQGASDEQFF
TRBV5-1	TRBJ2-1	many	.	TGCGCCAGCAGCTTGGCCACGTCGGGACTCTTGCGCCCCCGGATCAATGAGCAGTTCTTC	CASSLATSGLLRPRINEQFF
TRBV7-9	TRBJ1-4	many	.	TGTGCCAGCAGCTTATTGGACGGAGCGAATGAAAAACTGTTTTTT	CASSLLDGANEKLFF
TRBV4-2	TRBJ2-2	few	TRBD2	TGTGCCAGCAGCCCAAGACTAGCGGGGTACACCGGGGAGCTGTTTTTT	CASSPRLAGYTGELFF
TRBV18	TRBJ2-7	many	TRBD1	TGTGCCAGCTCAGCAAACGGACAGGGGTACGAGCAGTACTTC	CASSANGQGYEQYF
TRBV28	TRBJ2-1	many	.	TGTGCCAGCAGTTTATTAGGCCGTGAGCAGTTCTTC	CASSLLGREQFF
TRBV11-3	TRBJ1-1	.	.	TGTGTCAGCAGCTTAGGTAGGGCCACTGAAGCCTTCTTT	CVSSLGRATEAFF
TRBV7-9	TRBJ2-3	many	TRBD2	TGTGCCAGCAGCTCCATAGCGGGCCCGAGCGGGACAGATACGCAGTATTTT	CASSSIAGPSGTDTQYF
TRBV11-3	TRBJ2-5	many	TRBD1	TGTGCCAGCAGCTGGCCCCGGGACAGGGGGCAACAAGAGACCCAGTACTTC	CASSWPRDRGQQETQYF
TRBV29-1	TRBJ2-3	few	TRBD2	TGCAGCGTTGAGACGGGAGGGCCGATAGATACGCAGTATTTT	CSVETGGPIDTQYF
TRBV10-3	TRBJ2-3	many	.	TGTGCCATCGGTGGCGGACACGTCGACACAGATACGCAGTATTTT	CAIGGGHVDTDTQYF
TRBV5-1	TRBJ2-7	few	.	TGCGCCAGCAGCTCGGCCCGGACAGACTACGAGCAGTACTTC	CASSSARTDYEQYF
TRBV7-9	TRBJ1-1	many	.	TGTGCCAGCAGCATCAGGGAGAACACTGAAGCTTTCTTT	CASSIRENTEAFF
TRBV4-1	TRBJ1-4	.	.	TGCGCCAGCAGCCAAGGCTATCCGGGTTCAGTTTTCGGTGAAAAACTGTTTTTT	CASSQGYPGSVFGEKLFF
TRBV7-9	TRBJ2-7	.	.	TGTGCCAGCAGCCAAGCCGGGACATCAAACGAGCAGTACTTC	CASSQAGTSNEQYF
TRBV11-2	TRBJ2-3	many	.	TGTGCCAGCAGCCAAAGCCCGGGACTTACGACAGATACGCAGTATTTT	CASSQSPGLTTDTQYF
TRBV6-2/TRBV6-3	TRBJ2-5	.	.	TGTGCCAGCAGTTACTCCGAAGAGACCCAGTACTTC	CASSYSEETQYF
TRBV20-1	TRBJ2-7	many	.	TGCAGTGCCCTTCCCGGTACGGCAAGGGAGCAGTACTTC	CSALPGTAREQYF
TRBV18	TRBJ1-4	few	.	TGTGCCAGCTCCCCGACCCGTGGGCTTAATGAAAAACTGTTTTTT	CASSPTRGLNEKLFF
TRBV7-9	TRBJ2-1	few	.	TGTGCCAGCAGCTCGGACTTTATGGGCAATGAGCAGTTCTTC	CASSSDFMGNEQFF
TRBV4-1	TRBJ2-2	.	TRBD1	TGCGCCAGCAGCCTGGACAGGTTGAACACCGGGGAGCTGTTTTTT	CASSLDRLNTGELFF
TRBV20-1	TRBJ2-5	many	.	TGCAGTGCCAATGGGGGCTCGGAGACCCAGTACTTC	CSANGGSETQYF
TRBV27	TRBJ2-3	many	TRBD2	TGTGCCAGCGCTCGAAAAGGTCGGGGTAGCGGGACGACAGATACGCAGTATTTT	CASARKGRGSGTTDTQYF
TRBV4-2	TRBJ2-5	few	.	TGTGCCAGCAGACAAGGGACTCCCGCAGAGACCCAGTACTTC	CASRQGTPAETQYF
TRBV7-9	TRBJ1-4	.	TRBD1	TGTGCCAGCCGACAGGGTCTTAATGAAAAACTGTTTTTT	CASRQGLNEKLFF
TRBV11-2	TRBJ2-7	many	TRBD2	TGTGCCAGCAGCTCATTAGCGGGCTTAGCCTACGAGCAGTACTTC	CASSSLAGLAYEQYF
TRBV20-1	TRBJ2-1	few	TRBD2	TGCAGTGCTACCTCCCCCCAGAGGCTAGCGGGGTCCAATGAGCAGTTCTTC	CSATSPQRLAGSNEQFF
TRBV4-1	TRBJ2-7	few	.	TGCGCCAGCAGCCAAGTTCAGCCTCTGTTCGGAAGGGACGAGCAGTACTTC	CASSQVQPLFGRDEQYF
TRBV18	TRBJ2-1	many	.	TGTGCCAGCTCACCACCGACGTCCAGCTCCTACAATGAGCAGTTCTTC	CASSPPTSSSYNEQFF